This entry concerns a single TCR beta chain. The germline gives CDR1 SNHLY, CDR2 FYNNEI. The germline V and J ends were trimmed by 8 bases and 4 bases, with 12 bases remaining between them. This CDR3 is built from 13 residues. The data are from a study of beta chain features in type 1 diabetes. Every bit of the isolated RNA underwent reverse transcription, so sequencing read expressed TCRB transcripts. Sequenced by immunoSEQ multiplex PCR; TCRdb stores in-frame clones only, minus some. The table includes roughly 140,000 clones, 6.9% detected once. The sequenced material came from central memory CD4+ T cells from blood. V and J are TRBV2 and TRBJ1-3; D is uncertain. This clonotype was sampled from a woman in her thirties in good health. This CDR3 is CASLRDTGNTIYF. CDR3 DNA: TGTGCCAGCCTACGAGATACCGGAAACACCATATATTTT.